The clone carrying this T cell receptor beta chain was detected many times. Its specificity is not known. The data are from a study of blood T cells in healthy people across ages. Points from the study as a whole: Long-lived donors carried more naive CD4+ cells and greater diversity than aged donors.

A sample-barcoded 5' primer and a J-beta primer mix were used in a second PCR of about 7 to 11 cycles. A single record per CDR3 protein comes from TCRdb applying MiXCR to the 5' RACE reads. The repertoire holds about a million distinct CDR3 sequences, with roughly two fifths as singletons. Each sample provided at least 5 micrograms of extracted total RNA. The material sequenced was blood. The TCR sequence derives from a man between 18 and 29 years old in good health.

Here the CDR3 DNA reads TGCGCCAGCAGCCTACTACGGGCAGCGAACACTGAAGCTTTCTTT. This encodes CASSLLRAANTEAFF. The J gene is TRBJ1-1, the V gene TRBV4-1; D gene uncertain. CDR1 and CDR2 (germline): MGHRA, YSYEKL. This CDR3 comprises 15 residues. V dropped 4 bases and J dropped 1 base, with 13 bases sitting between them.